This T cell receptor (beta chain) was obtained from a study of blood T cell repertoires in COVID-19. About the study: In each case, the material was cDNA or gDNA derived from T cells, B-cell-depleted T cells, or PBMCs.

Original methodology: Researchers report that nucleated cell counts were estimated from reference gene primer amplification. Generated by immunoSEQ multiplex PCR, the TCRdb table keeps only in-frame clones and is missing some. Clonal size and the V and J genes are those of that table, whereas D and trimming came from the DNA. Of 79,000 or so clones listed, approximately 87% are singletons. CDR1 SGHRS and CDR2 YFSETQ come from the germline V gene. The V end lost 0 bases, the J end lost 5 bases, and 12 bases lay between the germline ends. The CDR3 is made up of 15 amino acids. The V call is TRBV5-1, the J call TRBJ2-1; D ambiguous. The source material was peripheral blood. The receptor was derived from a human donor in a cohort sampled during active COVID-19. CDR3 region: CASSLVASMDNEQFF. CDR3 DNA: TGCGCCAGCAGCTTGGTAGCCTCGATGGACAATGAGCAGTTCTTC.